The 11 T cell receptor beta chains presented below share a single source sample, sequenced in a study of T cell changes during pregnancy in multiple sclerosis. The assay was immunoSEQ multiplex PCR, and TCRdb's table has in-frame clones only and misses some. The sample lists more than 80,000 clones, roughly 96% occurring once. Sequenced here: peripheral blood, sampled in the second trimester of pregnancy. These receptors came from a female donor with multiple sclerosis, enrolled in a pregnancy study.

The chain uses TRBV7-2 and TRBJ2-3; 10 nucleotides line up with TRBD2. The V segment lost 3 bases and the J segment 5 bases; nucleotides outside the gene matches: 11. The germline CDR1 and CDR2 sequences are SGHTA and FQGNSA. This CDR3 comprises 17 residues. CDR3 region: CASSFLRRLAGEDTQYF. In nucleotides, the CDR3 is TGTGCCAGCAGCTTCCTCCGGCGGCTAGCGGGAGAAGATACGCAGTATTTT.

The chain carries TRBV27 and TRBJ2-7; 7 nucleotides match TRBD1. The ends lost 2 bases at V and 2 bases at J; junction bases unmatched: 6. Germline V gene data show CDR1 as MNHEY and CDR2 as SMNVEV (reference sequence). The CDR3 is 15 residues long. DNA of the CDR3: TGTGCCAGCAGTTTAATAGGGGGCATGACCTACGAGCAGTACTTC. Amino acids: CASSLIGGMTYEQYF.

This clone was recorded only once. The chain uses TRBV27 and TRBJ2-4; 9 positions match TRBD1. CDR1 MNHEY and CDR2 SMNVEV come from the germline V gene (reference sequence). The CDR3 is 14 amino acids. After removal of 2 bases from V and 9 bases from J, the junction contained 5 bases not matched to a gene. The DNA of the CDR3 is TGTGCCAGCAGTTTAACACAGGGGGCATTCATTCAGTACTTC. Translating it yields CASSLTQGAFIQYF.

The rearrangement links TRBV7-2 to TRBJ2-3, with 8 bases lining up with TRBD2. J gave up 2 bases and V 5 bases, and 12 bases lay outside the gene matches. The germline gives CDR1 SGHTA, CDR2 FQGNSA. The CDR3 covers 17 residues. CDR3 in DNA: TGTGCCAGCAGCGCCATAAGCGGGAGCTCCCTCACAGATACGCAGTATTTT. Protein: CASSAISGSSLTDTQYF.

The rearrangement links TRBV13 to TRBJ1-1, with D tentatively TRBD1 (5 bases). Germline V CDR1 and CDR2: PRHDT, FYEKMQ (reference sequence). V was clipped by 5 bases and J by 9 bases, with 13 bases between them. This CDR3 comprises 12 residues. This CDR3 is CASSPRGLQAFF. CDR3 sequence (DNA): TGTGCCAGCAGCCCAAGGGGTCTCCAAGCTTTCTTT.

The rearrangement uses TRBV7-9 and TRBJ2-1; D not certain. With 2 bases removed from V and 3 bases from J, the gap between germline ends came to 11 bases. Germline V gives CDR1 SEHNR, CDR2 FQNEAQ (reference sequence). This CDR3 is built from 15 residues. As DNA, the CDR3 is TGTGCCAGCAGCTTACGCGGCATATACTACAATGAGCAGTTCTTC. This codes for CASSLRGIYYNEQFF.

The genes are TRBV30 and TRBJ2-6; D remains unclear. The CDR3 runs 15 residues. With 0 bases removed from V and 2 bases from J, the gap between germline ends came to 8 bases. Germline V gives CDR1 GTSNPN, CDR2 SVGIG (reference sequence). The chain's CDR3 is CAWSVVVTGANVLTF. CDR3 coding DNA: TGTGCCTGGAGTGTCGTAGTAACTGGGGCCAACGTCCTGACTTTC. The entire variable domain, with the rest obtained from reference TRBV30 and TRBJ2-6, is as follows: SQTIHQWPATLVQPVGSPLSLECTVEGTSNPNLYWYRQAAGRGLQLLFYSVGIGQISSEVPQNLSASRPQDRQFILSSKKLLLSDSGFYLCAWSVVVTGANVLTFGAGSRLTVL.

The chain has TRBV5-5 and TRBJ1-4; D is possibly TRBD1 (5 bases). Per germline, CDR1 SGHKS and CDR2 YYEKEE (reference sequence). V lost 0 bases, J lost 0 bases, and 9 bases lay in between. The CDR3 totals 16 residues. The DNA for the CDR3 is TGTGCCAGCAGCTTGGTAGGACATGCAACTAATGAAAAACTGTTTTTT. This codes for CASSLVGHATNEKLFF. Drawing the rest from reference TRBV5-5 and TRBJ1-4, the complete variable domain is DAGVTQSPTHLIKTRGQQVTLRCSPISGHKSVSWYQQVLGQGPQFIFQYYEKEERGRGNFPDRFSARQFPNYSSELNVNALLLGDSALYLCASSLVGHATNEKLFFGSGTQLSVL.

The chain employs TRBV6-6 and TRBJ2-7, with D tentatively TRBD2 (6 bases). The CDR3 is made up of 15 amino acids. Trimming removed 6 bases at V and 0 bases at J, with 15 bases between. In germline, CDR1 is MNHNY, CDR2 SVGAGI (reference sequence). The DNA of the CDR3 is TGTGCCAGCAGAGACGGGGGTCAAAACTCCTACGAGCAGTACTTC. Amino acid sequence: CASRDGGQNSYEQYF.

This clone was seen a single time. The chain couples TRBV18 to TRBJ1-1; 7 bases align to TRBD1. This CDR3 has 14 amino acids. The germline V gene encodes CDR1 KGHSH and CDR2 LQKENI. V lost 6 bases to trimming and J lost 5 bases; unmatched junction nucleotides: 9. CDR3 in amino acids: CASSRNRGFTEAFF. CDR3 nucleotide sequence: TGTGCCAGCTCGAGAAACAGGGGATTTACTGAAGCTTTCTTT.

The rearrangement joins TRBV11-3 to TRBJ2-1; 9 bases are a match to TRBD2. The CDR3 runs to 15 residues. Trimming cost V 5 bases and J 0 bases; bases outside gene matches: 2. CDR1 is SGHNT, CDR2 YENEEA, per germline. For the CDR3, the DNA is TGTGCCAGCAGCATTAGCGGGGGCTCCTACAATGAGCAGTTCTTC. Protein product: CASSISGGSYNEQFF.